The next 16 T cell receptor beta chains were all read from a single sample in a study of cytomegalovirus exposure and HLA in healthy donors (dated by TCRdb to 2016 to 2017). The protocol used for the library was the immunoSEQ multiplex PCR assay. A mixture of 60 forward primers for TCR Vbeta segments and 13 reverse primers for TCR Jbeta segments was used in the multiplex PCR. TCRdb took over this immuneACCESS table, retaining in-frame rearrangements with V and J assigned. Such tables are incomplete; in checked studies, under half of the missing clones stem from an unresolved V gene, and the remainder is unexplained. This sample's clone table shows some 180,000 clones. Jointly, the top ten make up about 6.5% of the sample. Sample: PBMCs. The origin of the receptors is a man younger than 40 in good health and CMV-seronegative.

CDR3 DNA: TGTGCCAGCAGTGAACGGGTCCTTGAAAAACTGTTTTTT. It encodes CASSERVLEKLFF. V usage is TRBV2 and J usage is TRBJ1-4; D is undetermined. The germline gives CDR1 SNHLY, CDR2 FYNNEI. This CDR3 has 13 amino acids. Trimming stripped 2 bases from V and 7 bases from J, with 8 bases between.

The J gene is TRBJ1-4, the V gene TRBV7-6; TRBD1 is a possible D gene (6 bases). The CDR3 extends over 15 amino acids. CDR1 is SGHVS, CDR2 FNYEAQ, per germline. Trimming stripped 4 bases from V and 8 bases from J, with 17 bases between. The CDR3 region has the DNA TGTGCCAGCAGCTCAAGTGGGGGGGCTCGGGAAAAACTGTTTTTT. Its translation: CASSSSGGAREKLFF.

The V gene is TRBV5-1, the J gene TRBJ2-3, with 8 bases matching TRBD2. Germline V lookup: CDR1 SGHRS, CDR2 YFSETQ. The V gene end was trimmed by 0 bases and the J gene end by 6 bases; junction bases not matched to a gene: 9. This CDR3 region has 16 residues. In DNA, the CDR3 is TGCGCCAGCAGCTTGGAAGGGCGCGGGAGGTTGGATACGCAGTATTTT. Translating gives CASSLEGRGRLDTQYF.

The chain uses TRBV7-7 and TRBJ2-2; D is perhaps TRBD1 (5 bases). Trimming cost V 3 bases and J 3 bases, with 11 bases left between them. The CDR3 sequence is 15 residues long. Germline values: CDR1 SSHAT, CDR2 FNYEAQ (reference sequence). CDR3 region: CASSLGQGDTGELFF. CDR3 coding DNA: TGTGCCAGCAGCTTGGGGCAGGGCGACACCGGGGAGCTGTTTTTT.

The rearrangement joins TRBV5-4 to TRBJ2-3; 7 bases are shared with TRBD2. Germline trimming cut 0 bases from V and 5 bases from J; bases unmatched to any gene: 9. Germline V lookup: CDR1 SGHNT, CDR2 YYREEE (reference sequence). This CDR3 region has 16 residues. Here the CDR3 DNA reads TGTGCCAGCAGCTTGGGCCTAGCGGACCCGGGAGATACGCAGTATTTT. Protein: CASSLGLADPGDTQYF.

The genes are TRBV5-1 and TRBJ1-2; the D gene is possibly TRBD1 (6 bases). Trimming took off 1 base at V and 6 bases at J, with 13 bases between the two ends. Per germline, CDR1 SGHRS and CDR2 YFSETQ. The CDR3 sequence is 14 residues long. CDR3 sequence (DNA): TGCGCCAGCAGCTTGAACCCGGGGGGCAATGGCTACACCTTC. This gives the protein CASSLNPGGNGYTF.

The chain carries TRBV14 and TRBJ1-1; possibly TRBD1 for D (5 bases). V was shortened by 2 bases and J by 1 base, with 23 bases between the two germline ends. This CDR3 comprises 19 residues. Germline V CDR1 and CDR2: SGHDN, FVKESK. The CDR3 DNA follows: TGTGCCAGCAGCCAACCACTGGACACCAAAGCACTGGGGAACACTGAAGCTTTCTTT. It encodes CASSQPLDTKALGNTEAFF. Full variable domain (rest looked up from reference TRBV14 and TRBJ1-1): EAGVTQFPSHSVIEKGQTVTLRCDPISGHDNLYWYRRVMGKEIKFLLHFVKESKQDESGMPNNRFLAERTGGTYSTLKVQPAELEDSGVYFCASSQPLDTKALGNTEAFFGQGTRLTVV.

This chain links TRBV19 with TRBJ1-5; TRBD1 matches at 8 bases. The CDR3 extends over 14 amino acids. The V and J ends lost 5 bases and 6 bases, in that order; junction bases with no gene match: 6. Per germline, CDR1 LNHDA and CDR2 SQIVND (reference sequence). The CDR3 DNA is TGTGCCAGTAGTCCGGACAGGGAACCTCAGCCCCAGCATTTT. It encodes CASSPDREPQPQHF.

The CDR3 DNA reads TGCAGCGTTGAACAAGGAGGATTGGGCGAAAAACTGTTTTTT. Translating gives CSVEQGGLGEKLFF. This sequence joins TRBV29-1 and TRBJ1-4, with D hard to call. This CDR3 has 14 residues. Germline loops: CDR1 SQVTM, CDR2 ANQGSEA. The V gene lost 2 bases and the J gene lost 8 bases, with 15 bases spanning the gap.

This chain joins TRBV10-3 and TRBJ2-1, with 7 bases matching TRBD2. Trimming removed 3 bases from V and 4 bases from J; junction bases left unmatched: 18. From germline, CDR1 is ENHRY and CDR2 SYGVKD. The CDR3 contains 19 residues. The CDR3 is CAISDGVMRERAIYNEQFF. The CDR3 region has the DNA TGTGCCATCAGTGATGGGGTGATGCGGGAGCGGGCTATATACAATGAGCAGTTCTTC.

The chain carries TRBV5-1 and TRBJ2-5; TRBD2 aligns across 12 bases. With V trimmed by 4 bases and J by 5 bases, 9 bases remained unmatched. Germline V gene data show CDR1 as SGHRS and CDR2 as YFSETQ. The CDR3 loop spans 16 amino acids. The CDR3 sequence: CASSDGLAGMMETQYF. CDR3 coding DNA: TGCGCCAGCAGCGACGGACTAGCGGGAATGATGGAGACCCAGTACTTC.

The CDR3 nucleotides read TGTGCCAGCAGCTTAGGGGGGTCGGGCGGGACCTACAATGAGCAGTTCTTC. It yields the protein CASSLGGSGGTYNEQFF. The chain joins TRBV7-2 to TRBJ2-1; a possible D gene is TRBD2 (6 bases). This CDR3 has 17 residues. Trimming pared 1 base from V and 2 bases from J, leaving 15 bases between. Germline loops: CDR1 SGHTA, CDR2 FQGNSA.

The V gene is TRBV4-3, the J gene TRBJ1-2; D gene ambiguous. V was clipped by 0 bases and J by 7 bases, with 15 bases between them. The CDR3 spans 15 residues. Germline lookup yields CDR1 LGHNA and CDR2 YSLEER. In DNA form, the CDR3 reads TGCGCCAGCAGCCAAGAAGGAGTCCGGCTGGGTGGCTACACCTTC. Protein sequence: CASSQEGVRLGGYTF.

The V gene is TRBV6-5, the J gene TRBJ2-2; 8 nucleotides match TRBD2. Germline V lookup: CDR1 MNHEY, CDR2 SVGAGI. V lost 5 bases and J lost 6; bases outside the gene matches: 8. The CDR3 covers 15 residues. CDR3: CASSVGSGNPGELFF. CDR3 in DNA: TGTGCCAGCAGTGTCGGTAGCGGGAATCCCGGGGAGCTGTTTTTT.

The chain couples TRBV19 to TRBJ1-6; D call uncertain. Germline CDR1 reads LNHDA; CDR2 reads SQIVND (reference sequence). This CDR3 is 13 amino acids long. V was shortened by 7 bases and J by 8 bases, with 12 bases between the two germline ends. The CDR3 protein is CASKPFGHSPLHF. In nucleotides, the CDR3 is TGTGCCAGTAAACCATTCGGTCATTCACCCCTCCACTTT.

The rearrangement joins TRBV10-3 to TRBJ2-7; 10 positions match TRBD1. Germline V gene sequence: CDR1 ENHRY, CDR2 SYGVKD. This CDR3 region has 12 residues. V was clipped by 10 bases and J by 4 bases; unmatched bases: 4. DNA of the CDR3: TGTGCCAGGGGACAGGGGAAATACGAGCAGTACTTC. Protein: CARGQGKYEQYF.